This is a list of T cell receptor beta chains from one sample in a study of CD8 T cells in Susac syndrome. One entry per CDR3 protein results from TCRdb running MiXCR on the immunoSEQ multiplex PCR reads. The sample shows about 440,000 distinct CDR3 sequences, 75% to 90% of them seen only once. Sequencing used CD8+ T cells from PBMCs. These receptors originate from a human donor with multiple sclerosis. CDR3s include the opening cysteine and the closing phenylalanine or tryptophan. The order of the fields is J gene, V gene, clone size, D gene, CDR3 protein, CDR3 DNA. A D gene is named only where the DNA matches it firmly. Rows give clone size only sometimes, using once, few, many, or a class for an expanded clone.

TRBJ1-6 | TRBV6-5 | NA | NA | CASKGGNNSPLHF | TGTGCCAGCAAGGGGGGGAATAATTCACCCCTCCACTTT
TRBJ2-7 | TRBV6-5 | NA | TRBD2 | CASSYSPETSLHEQYF | TGTGCCAGCAGTTACTCCCCGGAGACTAGCCTCCACGAGCAGTACTTC
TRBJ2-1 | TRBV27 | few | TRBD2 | CASNSQAGPSYNEQFF | TGTGCCAGCAATTCGCAAGCGGGGCCATCCTACAATGAGCAGTTCTTC
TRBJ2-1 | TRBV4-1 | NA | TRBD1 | CASSDRGGYEQFF | TGCGCCAGCAGTGACAGGGGGGGCTATGAGCAGTTCTTC
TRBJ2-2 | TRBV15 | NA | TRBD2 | CATSRYGGNGELFF | TGTGCCACCAGCAGATACGGGGGGAACGGGGAGCTGTTTTTT
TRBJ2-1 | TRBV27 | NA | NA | CASITGNEQFF | TGTGCCAGCATCACCGGCAATGAGCAGTTCTTC
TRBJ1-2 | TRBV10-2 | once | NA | CASSEEEANYGYTF | TGCGCCAGCAGTGAAGAGGAAGCTAACTATGGCTACACCTTC
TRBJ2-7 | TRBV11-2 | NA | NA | CASSDARGRQYF | TGTGCCAGCAGCGACGCCCGGGGAAGGCAGTACTTC
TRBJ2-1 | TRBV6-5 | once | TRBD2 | CASSYFTSGGANEQFF | TGTGCCAGCAGTTACTTCACTAGCGGGGGGGCTAATGAGCAGTTCTTC
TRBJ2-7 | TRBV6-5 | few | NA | CASSYSWREQYF | TGTGCCAGCAGTTACTCGTGGCGGGAGCAGTACTTC
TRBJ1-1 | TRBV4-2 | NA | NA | CASSPPILNTEAFF | TGTGCCAGCAGCCCTCCCATCCTGAACACTGAAGCTTTCTTT
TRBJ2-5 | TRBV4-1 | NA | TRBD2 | CASSQVLAGGRETQYF | TGCGCCAGCAGCCAGGTGCTAGCGGGGGGGCGGGAGACCCAGTACTTC
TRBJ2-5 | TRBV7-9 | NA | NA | CASSFTSEGWETQYF | TGTGCCAGCAGCTTTACCTCGGAGGGGTGGGAGACCCAGTACTTC
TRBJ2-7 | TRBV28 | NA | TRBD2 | CASSFLGTSGTYEQYF | TGTGCCAGCAGTTTCTTGGGGACTAGCGGCACCTACGAGCAGTACTTC
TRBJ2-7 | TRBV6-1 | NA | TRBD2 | CASSRLAGVTSYEQYF | TGTGCCAGCAGTCGACTAGCGGGGGTTACCTCCTACGAGCAGTACTTC
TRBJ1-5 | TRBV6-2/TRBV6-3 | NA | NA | CASSSVGVYNQPQHF | TGTGCCAGCAGCTCCGTGGGGGTTTACAATCAGCCCCAGCATTTT
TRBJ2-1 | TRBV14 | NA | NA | CASSRVHEQFF | TGTGCCAGCAGCCGAGTCCACGAGCAGTTCTTC
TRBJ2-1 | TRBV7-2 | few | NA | CASSLRDLLEGYNEQFF | TGTGCCAGCAGCTTAAGGGACCTCCTGGAGGGATACAATGAGCAGTTCTTC
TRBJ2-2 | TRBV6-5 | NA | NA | CASSYSIGLGNTGELFF | TGTGCCAGCAGTTACTCGATCGGTTTGGGGAACACCGGGGAGCTGTTTTTT
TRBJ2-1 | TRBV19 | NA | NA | CASSIGWPVSSYNEQFF | TGTGCCAGTAGTATAGGCTGGCCGGTTAGCTCCTACAATGAGCAGTTCTTC
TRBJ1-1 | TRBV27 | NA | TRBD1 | CASSTLTGGANTEAFF | TGTGCCAGCAGTACCCTGACAGGGGGCGCGAACACTGAAGCTTTCTTT
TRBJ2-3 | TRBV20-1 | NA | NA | CSARDRGDVFTDTQYF | TGCAGTGCTAGAGATCGGGGCGACGTGTTCACAGATACGCAGTATTTT
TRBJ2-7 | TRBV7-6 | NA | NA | CASSLRSGQGDEQYF | TGTGCCAGCAGCTTAAGGTCAGGCCAAGGAGACGAGCAGTACTTC
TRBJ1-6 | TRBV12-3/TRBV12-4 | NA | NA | CASSLPGNNSPLHF | TGTGCCAGCAGCCTCCCAGGGAATAATTCACCCCTCCACTTT
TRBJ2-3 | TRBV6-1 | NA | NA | CASSDVGIPTDTQYF | TGTGCCAGCAGTGATGTTGGAATCCCCACAGATACGCAGTATTTT
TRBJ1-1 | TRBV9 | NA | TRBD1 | CASSGDGQEEAFF | TGTGCCAGCAGCGGAGACGGACAGGAAGAAGCTTTCTTT
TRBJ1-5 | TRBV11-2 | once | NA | CASSPEGQPQHF | TGTGCCAGCAGCCCTGAGGGCCAGCCCCAGCATTTT
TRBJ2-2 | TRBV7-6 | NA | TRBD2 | CASSLWTSGNSGELFF | TGTGCCAGCAGCCTATGGACTAGCGGGAACTCCGGGGAGCTGTTTTTT
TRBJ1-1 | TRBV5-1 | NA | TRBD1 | CASSSDRGLITEAFF | TGCGCCAGCAGCTCGGACAGGGGTTTAATCACTGAAGCTTTCTTT
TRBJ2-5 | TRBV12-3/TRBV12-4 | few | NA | CASSFGGQETQYF | TGTGCCAGCAGTTTTGGGGGACAAGAGACCCAGTACTTC
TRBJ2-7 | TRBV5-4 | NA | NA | CASSLGDREYF | TGTGCCAGCAGCTTAGGAGACAGAGAGTACTTC
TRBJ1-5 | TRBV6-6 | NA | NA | CASSTDTKDQPQHF | TGTGCCAGCAGTACTGACACCAAAGATCAGCCCCAGCATTTT
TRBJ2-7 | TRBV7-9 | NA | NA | CASSARGIPYEQYF | TGTGCCAGCAGCGCAAGGGGGATCCCCTACGAGCAGTACTTC
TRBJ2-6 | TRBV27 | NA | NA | CASSFLSGGGVSGANVLTF | TGTGCCAGCAGTTTTCTTTCAGGAGGGGGGGTCTCTGGGGCCAACGTCCTGACTTTC
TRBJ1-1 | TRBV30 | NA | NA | CAWTLTGNTEAFF | TGTGCCTGGACTCTGACAGGGAACACTGAAGCTTTCTTT
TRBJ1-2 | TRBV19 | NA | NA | CASSINPSDGYTF | TGTGCCAGTAGTATTAACCCATCCGATGGCTACACCTTC
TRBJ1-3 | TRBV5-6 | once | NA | CASSLIWQPGNTIYF | TGTGCCAGCAGCTTGATCTGGCAGCCTGGAAACACCATATATTTT